One and the same sample provided the 30 T cell receptor beta chains below, sequenced in a study of blood T cell repertoires in COVID-19. Clones were read by immunoSEQ multiplex PCR, and TCRdb kept only the in-frame ones, dropping some. Of about 49,000 clones listed, around 85% are singletons. Sequences were obtained from peripheral blood. These receptors were taken from a human donor in a cohort sampled during active COVID-19.

This chain links TRBV19 with TRBJ2-6; a possible D gene is TRBD1 (6 bases). Germline V gene sequence: CDR1 LNHDA, CDR2 SQIVND (reference sequence). This CDR3 comprises 15 residues. V dropped 6 bases and J dropped 0 bases, with 9 bases sitting between them. Here the CDR3 DNA reads TGTGCCAGTAGCAACAGGGTCTCTGGGGCCAACGTCCTGACTTTC. Amino acids: CASSNRVSGANVLTF.

The chain combines TRBV6-2 or TRBV6-3 with TRBJ1-1; TRBD1 is a possible D gene (5 bases). The CDR3 length is 13 residues. Germline loops: CDR1 MNHEY, CDR2 SVGEGT. Trimming pared 5 bases from V and 7 bases from J, leaving 14 bases between. CDR3 loop: CASSNLDSLEAFF. The CDR3 DNA reads as TGTGCCAGCAGTAACTTAGACAGCCTTGAAGCTTTCTTT.

The chain couples TRBV9 to TRBJ1-1; TRBD1 matches at 9 bases. Germline loops: CDR1 SGDLS, CDR2 YYNGEE. The ends lost 3 bases at V and 12 bases at J; junction bases unmatched: 9. The CDR3 consists of 13 residues. CDR3: CASSGAGQGIPFF. The CDR3 nucleotides read TGTGCCAGCAGCGGAGCAGGACAGGGGATACCTTTCTTT.

The rearrangement uses TRBV2 and TRBJ2-7; 8 bases line up with TRBD1. Germline values: CDR1 SNHLY, CDR2 FYNNEI. This CDR3 contains 16 residues. V gave up 3 bases and J gave up 0 bases; unmatched junction bases: 7. The CDR3 coding sequence is TGTGCCAGCAGTGAGCAGGGGGCTGTAAGCTCCTACGAGCAGTACTTC. Protein product: CASSEQGAVSSYEQYF. The whole variable domain, filled in from reference TRBV2 and TRBJ2-7, reads EPEVTQTPSHQVTQMGQEVILRCVPISNHLYFYWYRQILGQKVEFLVSFYNNEISEKSEIFDDQFSVERPDGSNFTLKIRSTKLEDSAMYFCASSEQGAVSSYEQYFGPGTRLTVT.

This clone was seen only a few times. The J gene is TRBJ2-7, the V gene TRBV19; TRBD1 matches 9 bases. The CDR3 covers 15 residues. With 5 bases clipped from V and 3 bases from J, the junction kept 8 bases outside the gene matches. CDR1 and CDR2 from the germline V gene are LNHDA and SQIVND (reference sequence). The CDR3 nucleotides are TGTGCCAGTAGTTCCCCGCGGACAGGGGTCTACGAGCAGTACTTC. This gives the protein CASSSPRTGVYEQYF.

The chain joins TRBV10-3 to TRBJ2-5; 8 bases are a match to TRBD1. With 5 bases clipped from V and 4 bases from J, the junction kept 6 bases outside the gene matches. CDR3 length: 14 residues. Germline V gene sequence: CDR1 ENHRY, CDR2 SYGVKD. The CDR3 region is CAISPGQVVETQYF. In DNA, the CDR3 is TGTGCCATCAGTCCGGGACAGGTTGTAGAGACCCAGTACTTC.

V gene TRBV5-6 combines with J gene TRBJ2-7; 7 positions match TRBD1. Germline trimming cut 3 bases from V and 2 bases from J; bases unmatched to any gene: 14. The V gene's germline CDR1 is SGHDT and CDR2 YYEEEE. The CDR3 consists of 17 residues. The CDR3 DNA sequence: TGTGCCAGCAGCTCCGGGACAGCCTCCCTTTTACCCTACGAGCAGTACTTC. Its translation: CASSSGTASLLPYEQYF.

This chain joins TRBV7-6 and TRBJ2-3; TRBD2 matches 12 bases. The junction had 12 bases not matched to a gene; V was cut back by 4 bases and J by 4 bases. CDR1 is SGHVS and CDR2 is FNYEAQ in the germline V gene. This CDR3 has 18 amino acids. This chain's CDR3 is CASSSGLAGYNSADTQYF. For the CDR3, the DNA is TGTGCCAGCAGCTCAGGACTAGCGGGATACAACAGTGCAGATACGCAGTATTTT.

This rearrangement joins TRBV24-1 to TRBJ1-2; D is ambiguous. V dropped 1 base and J dropped 4 bases, with 9 bases sitting between them. Germline lookup yields CDR1 KGHDR and CDR2 SFDVKD. This CDR3 spans 14 amino acids. CDR3 residues: CATSDFSRPYGYTF. Written as DNA, the CDR3 is TGTGCCACCAGTGATTTCTCCAGGCCCTATGGCTACACCTTC.

The J gene is TRBJ2-1, the V gene TRBV6-2 or TRBV6-3; TRBD2 is a possible D gene (6 bases). Germline V lookup: CDR1 MNHEY, CDR2 SVGEGT. This CDR3 comprises 15 residues. Trimming pared 6 bases from V and 7 bases from J, leaving 19 bases between. The CDR3 DNA follows: TGTGCCAGCAGCTCCAGCCGACTAGGGTCGAATGAGCAGTTCTTC. As protein: CASSSSRLGSNEQFF.

V usage is TRBV6-6 and J usage is TRBJ2-1; tentatively, D is TRBD1 (6 bases). Germline loops: CDR1 MNHNY, CDR2 SVGAGI (reference sequence). V dropped 11 bases and J dropped 0 bases, with 11 bases sitting between them. CDR3 length equals 13 residues. CDR3 DNA sequence: TGTGCCGTGGAACAGGGCTCCTACAATGAGCAGTTCTTC. Its translation: CAVEQGSYNEQFF.

The chain combines TRBV28 with TRBJ2-7, with a possible D match to TRBD1 (7 bases). Trimming removed 4 bases from V and 7 bases from J, with 20 bases in between. Germline CDR1 reads MDHEN; CDR2 reads SYDVKM. The CDR3 is 15 amino acids. The CDR3 region is CASSSSDRVGGEQYF. Written as DNA, the CDR3 is TGTGCCAGCAGTTCCTCCGACAGGGTCGGGGGTGAGCAGTACTTC.

This clone was seen just once. V and J are TRBV7-9 and TRBJ2-3; possibly TRBD2 for D (6 bases). Germline CDR1 reads SEHNR; CDR2 reads FQNEAQ (reference sequence). The CDR3 spans 16 residues. V was clipped by 4 bases and J by 2 bases, with 16 bases between them. CDR3 residues: CASSSGTGLLTDTQYF. CDR3 bases: TGTGCCAGCAGCTCAGGTACGGGACTCCTCACAGATACGCAGTATTTT.

The chain links TRBV27 to TRBJ1-1; tentatively, D is TRBD1 (5 bases). The length of the CDR3 is 13 residues. Per germline, CDR1 MNHEY and CDR2 SMNVEV (reference sequence). V was clipped by 6 bases and J by 5 bases, with 13 bases between them. CDR3 in DNA: TGTGCCAGCAGGTGGACCGGGGGAACTGAAGCTTTCTTT. Translating gives CASRWTGGTEAFF.

The chain joins TRBV6-5 to TRBJ1-2; D is ambiguous. Germline CDR1 and CDR2: MNHEY and SVGAGI. The CDR3 is 14 residues long. V was pared by 2 bases and J by 8 bases, with 15 bases between. The CDR3 spells CASSYLQQPIGYTF. The CDR3 DNA reads TGTGCCAGCAGTTACCTACAGCAACCGATCGGCTACACCTTC.

This rearrangement joins TRBV5-1 to TRBJ1-4, with 10 bases fitting TRBD1. Germline CDR1 is SGHRS and CDR2 is YFSETQ. This CDR3 contains 16 residues. V lost 0 bases and J lost 6; bases outside the gene matches: 5. The CDR3 protein is CASSLGQGASYEKLFF. DNA for the CDR3: TGCGCCAGCAGCTTGGGACAGGGGGCGTCGTATGAAAAACTGTTTTTT.

In this sample, this clone turned up once. The chain couples TRBV27 to TRBJ2-1; 7 bases are shared with TRBD2. With V trimmed by 4 bases and J by 10 bases, 7 bases remained unmatched. CDR1 is MNHEY, CDR2 SMNVEV, per germline (reference sequence). This CDR3 is built from 13 residues. The CDR3: CASSSTSNGEQFF. DNA for the CDR3: TGTGCCAGCAGTTCGACTAGCAATGGCGAGCAGTTCTTC.

This chain joins TRBV2 and TRBJ2-7; D is unclear. The germline V gene encodes CDR1 SNHLY and CDR2 FYNNEI. This CDR3 comprises 14 residues. V lost 5 bases to trimming and J lost 2 bases, with 13 bases between them. CDR3 in amino acids: CASSLTGGTYEQYF. In DNA, the CDR3 is TGTGCCAGCAGTCTAACTGGCGGAACCTACGAGCAGTACTTC.

The CDR3 coding sequence is TGTGCCAGCAGCTTTTCACCGGACAGTTGGGGAATGGACACTGAAGCTTTCTTT. This sequence encodes CASSFSPDSWGMDTEAFF. The chain joins TRBV7-8 to TRBJ1-1; tentative D call: TRBD1 (6 bases). With 3 bases removed from V and 3 bases from J, the gap between germline ends came to 23 bases. CDR3 length: 18 amino acids. Germline V gives CDR1 SGHVS, CDR2 FQNEAQ.

The chain has TRBV11-2 and TRBJ2-5; the match to TRBD2 covers 9 bases. J was trimmed by 5 bases and V by 3 bases; bases with no gene match: 1. The CDR3 covers 13 residues. Germline lookup yields CDR1 SGHAT and CDR2 FQNNGV. Written as DNA, the CDR3 is TGTGCCAGCAGCTTTGCGGGAGGGGAGACCCAGTACTTC. This gives the protein CASSFAGGETQYF. The whole variable domain, remainder taken from reference TRBV11-2 and TRBJ2-5, is EAGVAQSPRYKIIEKRQSVAFWCNPISGHATLYWYQQILGQGPKLLIQFQNNGVVDDSQLPKDRFSAERLKGVDSTLKIQPAKLEDSAVYLCASSFAGGETQYFGPGTRLLVL.

The rearrangement uses TRBV2 and TRBJ2-3; no clear D gene. CDR1 and CDR2 from the germline V gene are SNHLY and FYNNEI. CDR3 length: 16 residues. V lost 2 bases and J 2 bases, leaving 14 bases between the germline ends. In DNA form, the CDR3 reads TGTGCCAGCAGTGAATCCCCCTGGCCTGACACAGATACGCAGTATTTT. Protein: CASSESPWPDTDTQYF. Drawing the rest from reference TRBV2 and TRBJ2-3, the complete variable domain is EPEVTQTPSHQVTQMGQEVILRCVPISNHLYFYWYRQILGQKVEFLVSFYNNEISEKSEIFDDQFSVERPDGSNFTLKIRSTKLEDSAMYFCASSESPWPDTDTQYFGPGTRLTVL.

This sequence joins TRBV5-1 and TRBJ2-5; 9 positions match TRBD2. The CDR3 totals 15 residues. Germline V lookup: CDR1 SGHRS, CDR2 YFSETQ. Unmatched junction bases numbered 2, after V lost 0 bases and J lost 2 bases. CDR3 sequence reads: CASSLVSGGQETQYF. In DNA form, the CDR3 reads TGCGCCAGCAGCTTGGTTAGCGGGGGTCAAGAGACCCAGTACTTC.

This chain uses TRBV4-1 with TRBJ2-1; TRBD2 matches 9 bases. CDR1 and CDR2 (germline): MGHRA, YSYEKL. The CDR3 length is 18 residues. Unmatched junction bases numbered 7, after V lost 0 bases and J lost 1 base. The CDR3 loop reads CASSQEIGGRVSYNEQFF. Written as DNA, the CDR3 is TGCGCCAGCAGCCAAGAGATCGGCGGGAGGGTGTCCTACAATGAGCAGTTCTTC.

CDR3 in DNA: TGTGCCAGCAGTCCTCGCCGACAGGGGAACTCCTACGAGCAGTACTTC. This codes for CASSPRRQGNSYEQYF. The chain uses TRBV21-1 and TRBJ2-7; the table's D call, TRBD1, was not checked against the DNA. TRBV21-1 constitutes a pseudogene. This CDR3 has 16 amino acids.

This rearrangement joins TRBV2 to TRBJ1-6, with TRBD1 matching over 8 bases. CDR3 length equals 15 residues. Per the germline V gene, CDR1 is SNHLY and CDR2 is FYNNEI. V trimming: 6 bases; J trimming: 7 bases; junction bases outside the gene matches: 8. The CDR3 is CASRLQGDRNSPLHF. The DNA for the CDR3 is TGTGCCAGCAGACTACAGGGGGATCGAAATTCACCCCTCCACTTT.

The chain has TRBV23-1 and TRBJ2-7; 11 bases align to TRBD1. TRBV23-1 is annotated as an ORF whose role is uncertain. This CDR3 contains 14 residues. V dropped 2 bases and J dropped 4; count of bases not matched to a gene: 1. The CDR3 region is CASSQGDRGYEQYF. The DNA for the CDR3 is TGCGCCAGCAGTCAAGGGGACAGGGGGTACGAGCAGTACTTC.

The table lists this clone with a count of one. V gene TRBV5-1 combines with J gene TRBJ1-2, with TRBD1 identical over 7 bases. Germline V gene lookup returns CDR1 SGHRS and CDR2 YFSETQ. After removal of 4 bases from V and 6 bases from J, the junction contained 9 bases not matched to a gene. This CDR3 has 14 residues. The CDR3 sequence is CASSPGGGGDGYTF. Here the CDR3 DNA reads TGCGCCAGCAGCCCCGGAGGAGGGGGCGATGGCTACACCTTC.

This sequence joins TRBV11-2 and TRBJ1-1; 9 bases are a match to TRBD1. V shed 2 bases, J shed 10 bases, and the junction held 14 bases outside the gene matches. The CDR3 has 16 amino acids. CDR1 is SGHAT, CDR2 FQNNGV, per germline. The CDR3 coding sequence is TGTGCCAGCAGCTTATTTATGGATACAGGGGGCCCTGGAGCTTTCTTT. This codes for CASSLFMDTGGPGAFF. Looking up the rest from reference TRBV11-2 and TRBJ1-1 gives the full variable domain: EAGVAQSPRYKIIEKRQSVAFWCNPISGHATLYWYQQILGQGPKLLIQFQNNGVVDDSQLPKDRFSAERLKGVDSTLKIQPAKLEDSAVYLCASSLFMDTGGPGAFFGQGTRLTVV.

This clone was found once. In nucleotides, the CDR3 is TGTGCCAGTACCCCGGTGGGCGTTCGTGGCACAGATACGCAGTATTTT. Translating it yields CASTPVGVRGTDTQYF. The chain uses TRBV19 and TRBJ2-3, with D uncertain. Germline V CDR1 and CDR2: LNHDA, SQIVND (reference sequence). With 7 bases removed from V and 1 base from J, the gap between germline ends came to 18 bases. The CDR3 is 16 residues long.

The chain recombines TRBV19 with TRBJ1-1, with 10 bases fitting TRBD1. Germline assignment: CDR1 LNHDA and CDR2 SQIVND (reference sequence). J was trimmed by 5 bases and V by 6 bases; bases with no gene match: 6. The CDR3 is 14 amino acids. The CDR3 loop reads CASSHRDRGTEAFF. As DNA, the CDR3 is TGTGCCAGTAGCCACCGGGACAGGGGAACTGAAGCTTTCTTT.